This TCR beta chain was recorded in a study of OX40 agonist ivuxolimab in advanced cancers. In the study overall: Of the patients, three showed partial responses, one with hepatocellular carcinoma and two with cutaneous melanoma.

V lost 4 bases and J lost 0, with 9 bases in between. The CDR3 consists of 15 residues. Germline V CDR1 and CDR2: MNHEY, SMNVEV (reference sequence). Notes on the study in general: On average, CD8+ T cells showed a greater number of expanded clones than CD4+. Undetermined was the antigen specificity of the expanded peripheral T cells. Relatively little clonal expansion, among the lowest observed, appeared in partial responders at 0.1-3.0 mg/kg.

The table came from immunoSEQ multiplex PCR; TCRdb's copy has only in-frame clones and leaves some out. Among roughly 2,900 clones, more than 90% were seen once, and the ten largest hold roughly 2%. Turning to this clone: Its antigen is not known.

The origin of this receptor is an adult with an advanced solid tumor such as melanoma, head and neck, liver or kidney cancer. Sequencing was performed on CD4+ or CD8+ T cells sorted from blood, taken in a trial of the OX40 agonist ivuxolimab. V and J are TRBV27 and TRBJ1-4; D might be TRBD1 (5 bases). In DNA, the CDR3 is TGTGCCAGCAGTTCCCAGGGATCAACTAATGAAAAACTGTTTTTT. Translated, it gives CASSSQGSTNEKLFF.